The present entry profiles one T cell receptor beta chain with its context. The germline gives CDR1 SGHDT, CDR2 YYEEEE. The CDR3 contains 15 residues. V gave up 4 bases and J gave up 5 bases; unmatched junction bases: 7. The data derive from a study of shared clonotypes between healthy human individuals. Assay: immunoSEQ multiplex PCR; the TCRdb copy retains only in-frame clones and omits some. The sample includes roughly 490,000 clones, over 60% of them seen just once. The specimen sequenced was PBMCs. The rearrangement joins TRBV5-6 to TRBJ2-5; 11 positions agree with TRBD1. The source of this sequence is a woman aged 40 to 50 in good health. Some clones in this sample may be carry-over from other donors' samples. CDR3 region: CASSELGQGAETQYF. The CDR3 region has the DNA TGTGCCAGCAGCGAACTCGGACAGGGGGCTGAGACCCAGTACTTC.